The present T cell receptor (beta chain) was sequenced within a study of T cell repertoires in cytomegalovirus infection. Study background: CMV epitopes that were recently identified and HLA-C-restricted were used alongside well-studied HLA-B-restricted ones. Through public TCR beta signatures, both CMV infection and matching HLA type were indicated. Study-wide results and limits: HLA-C-restricted CMV-specific TCR beta clonotypes prevailed in the ex vivo response. The cumulative frequency of public TCR beta families distinguished individuals who carried CMV together with the relevant HLA.

The CDR3 is 17 residues long. V was shortened by 4 bases and J by 6 bases, with 22 bases between the two germline ends. The V gene's germline CDR1 is SGHVS and CDR2 FQNEAQ. TCRdb fed the reads into MiXCR, producing one record per CDR3 protein. The sample gives roughly 800,000 distinct CDR3 sequences, approximately 32% of which show up once; less than 15% is in the top ten. In its sample, this clonotype was seen a few times. Its target is not known. Sequencing used cultured CD8+ T cells from PBMCs, obtained from culture after CMV antigen stimulation. The source of this sequence is a human donor in good health (CMV status not recorded). Some clones in this sample may be carry-over from other donors' samples. The chain is built from TRBV7-8 and TRBJ1-3; a possible D gene is TRBD1 (5 bases). This chain's CDR3 is CASSSQPGVEGINTIYF. The CDR3 coding sequence is TGTGCCAGCAGCTCCCAACCGGGAGTAGAGGGGATAAACACCATATATTTT.